Listed below are T cell receptor beta chains from one sample, sequenced in a study of cytomegalovirus exposure and HLA in healthy donors. The data were produced by immunoSEQ multiplex PCR, yet TCRdb's version contains in-frame clones alone and is incomplete. The table includes hundreds of thousands of clones, over 80% detected once. The sequenced sample was PBMCs. Every receptor here comes from a woman aged 25 to 39 in good health and CMV-seropositive. CDR3s include the opening cysteine and the closing phenylalanine or tryptophan. The D gene is left open where the match is weak. Size values are once, few and many counts, or a class for expanded clones, and some rows have none.

CDR3 protein,CDR3 DNA,D gene,V gene,J gene,clone size
CASSDSAGTYNEQFF,TGTGCCAGCAGTGACTCCGCGGGTACGTACAATGAGCAGTTCTTC,.,TRBV6-4,TRBJ2-1,few
CASSFEGQGTLGNQPQHF,TGTGCCAGCAGTTTCGAGGGACAGGGAACCCTTGGCAATCAGCCCCAGCATTTT,TRBD1,TRBV28,TRBJ1-5,.
CASSSTLAERFDTQYF,TGTGCCAGCAGCTCCACTCTGGCGGAGAGGTTTGATACGCAGTATTTT,.,TRBV5-6,TRBJ2-3,.
CASSSGHSYNEQFF,TGTGCCAGCAGTAGCGGTCACTCCTACAATGAGCAGTTCTTC,.,TRBV6-1,TRBJ2-1,.
CAWIKQGNTDTQYF,TGTGCCTGGATCAAACAGGGGAACACAGATACGCAGTATTTT,TRBD1,TRBV30,TRBJ2-3,.
CASSGGTYEQYF,TGTGCCAGCAGTGGGGGGACCTACGAGCAGTACTTC,.,TRBV27,TRBJ2-7,.
CASTSGQGYNEQFF,TGCGCCAGCACTTCGGGACAGGGATACAATGAGCAGTTCTTC,TRBD1,TRBV5-1,TRBJ2-1,.
CASSILGATGNTIYF,TGTGCCAGCAGCATTCTTGGGGCTACTGGAAACACCATATATTTT,.,TRBV6-1,TRBJ1-3,.
CASSDGQGSEKLFF,TGTGCCAGCAGTGATGGACAGGGGAGTGAAAAACTGTTTTTT,TRBD1,TRBV6-1,TRBJ1-4,.
CASSFPLKREPHNEQFF,TGTGCCAGCAGTTTCCCCCTTAAGCGGGAGCCCCACAATGAGCAGTTCTTC,TRBD2,TRBV28,TRBJ2-1,.
CALSPGQPEAFF,TGTGCCCTTTCCCCGGGACAGCCCGAAGCTTTCTTT,TRBD1,TRBV30,TRBJ1-1,.
CASSVGRDEYNEQFF,TGTGCCAGCAGCGTAGGTCGGGACGAATACAATGAGCAGTTCTTC,.,TRBV9,TRBJ2-1,.
CASRTGVAYEQYF,TGTGCCAGCCGCACAGGGGTGGCCTACGAGCAGTACTTC,TRBD1,TRBV6-1,TRBJ2-7,.
CASSLEYNEQFF,TGTGCCAGCAGTTTGGAGTACAATGAGCAGTTCTTC,.,TRBV28,TRBJ2-1,.
CASSNPGLVNEQYF,TGTGCCAGCAGTAACCCGGGACTAGTCAATGAGCAGTACTTC,TRBD2,TRBV28,TRBJ2-7,.
CATSRDQTGAETQYF,TGTGCCACCAGCAGAGACCAAACAGGGGCCGAGACCCAGTACTTC,TRBD1,TRBV15,TRBJ2-5,once
CAWSVGGQETQYF,TGTGCCTGGAGTGTTGGCGGCCAAGAGACCCAGTACTTC,.,TRBV30,TRBJ2-5,.
CASSLGVGNTEAFF,TGTGCCAGCAGCTTAGGAGTGGGGAACACTGAAGCTTTCTTT,.,TRBV7-2,TRBJ1-1,few
CASSAFEGHSYNEQFF,TGTGCCAGCAGCGCTTTCGAGGGACATTCCTACAATGAGCAGTTCTTC,.,TRBV9,TRBJ2-1,.
CASSLQGKLFF,TGTGCCAGCAGTTTACAGGGAAAGCTGTTTTTT,.,TRBV28,TRBJ2-2,.
CASSYSEFNTEAFF,TGTGCCAGCAGTTACTCGGAGTTTAACACTGAAGCTTTCTTT,.,TRBV6-6,TRBJ1-1,.
CASSLSLGWGYTF,TGTGCCAGCAGCTTAAGTTTGGGGTGGGGCTACACCTTC,.,TRBV7-2,TRBJ1-2,once
CASSLTSGVYEQYF,TGCGCCAGCAGCCTCACGAGCGGGGTCTACGAGCAGTACTTC,TRBD2,TRBV5-1,TRBJ2-7,.
CASSPPASPYNEQFF,TGTGCCAGCTCACCACCCGCGTCCCCCTACAATGAGCAGTTCTTC,.,TRBV18,TRBJ2-1,.
CASSLPDTEAFF,TGTGCCAGCAGTTTACCCGACACTGAAGCTTTCTTT,.,TRBV28,TRBJ1-1,.
CASRYTGTGVYEQYF,TGCGCCAGCAGGTATACCGGGACAGGGGTCTACGAGCAGTACTTC,TRBD1,TRBV5-1,TRBJ2-7,.
CAWTFPGLAGGGADTQYF,TGTGCCTGGACCTTCCCGGGACTAGCGGGAGGGGGGGCAGATACGCAGTATTTT,TRBD2,TRBV30,TRBJ2-3,.
CAWPGQGVHEQYF,TGTGCCTGGCCGGGACAAGGAGTCCACGAGCAGTACTTC,.,TRBV30,TRBJ2-7,.
CAWSHSADTQYF,TGTGCCTGGAGTCACTCAGCAGATACGCAGTATTTT,.,TRBV30,TRBJ2-3,.
CASSEKQGENEQYF,TGTGCCAGCAGCGAGAAGCAGGGGGAGAACGAGCAGTACTTC,TRBD1,TRBV13,TRBJ2-7,.
CSVVPGASGYTF,TGCAGCGTTGTTCCGGGGGCCAGTGGCTACACCTTC,.,TRBV29-1,TRBJ1-2,once
CAIATGGGYGYTF,TGTGCCATCGCGACAGGGGGTGGGTATGGCTACACCTTC,TRBD1,TRBV10-3,TRBJ1-2,.
CASTEDLASGAYEQYF,TGCGCCAGCACTGAAGACCTGGCTAGCGGGGCCTACGAGCAGTACTTC,TRBD2,TRBV5-1,TRBJ2-7,.
CSVEVPEETQYF,TGCAGCGTTGAAGTCCCGGAAGAGACCCAGTACTTC,.,TRBV29-1,TRBJ2-5,.
CASTRGAGSGANVLTF,TGTGCCAGCACAAGGGGAGCAGGCTCTGGGGCCAACGTCCTGACTTTC,.,TRBV2,TRBJ2-6,.
CAILEDSGSIYEQYF,TGTGCCATCTTGGAAGATAGCGGGAGTATTTACGAGCAGTACTTC,TRBD2,TRBV10-3,TRBJ2-7,.